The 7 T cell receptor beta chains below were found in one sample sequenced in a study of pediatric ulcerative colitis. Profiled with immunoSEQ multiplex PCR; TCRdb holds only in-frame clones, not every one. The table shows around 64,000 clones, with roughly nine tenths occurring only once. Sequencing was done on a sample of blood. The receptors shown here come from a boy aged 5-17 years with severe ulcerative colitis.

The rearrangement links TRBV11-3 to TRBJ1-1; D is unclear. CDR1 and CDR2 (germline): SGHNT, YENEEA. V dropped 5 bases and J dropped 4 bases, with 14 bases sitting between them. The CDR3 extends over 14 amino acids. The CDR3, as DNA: TGTGCCAGCAGCCCAGGTGGGTGGGGCACTGAAGCTTTCTTT. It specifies CASSPGGWGTEAFF.

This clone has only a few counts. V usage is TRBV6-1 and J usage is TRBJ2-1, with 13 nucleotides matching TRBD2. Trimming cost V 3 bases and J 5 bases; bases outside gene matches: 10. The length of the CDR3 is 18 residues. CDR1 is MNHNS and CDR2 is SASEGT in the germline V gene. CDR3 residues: CASSDITRGLAGNNEQFF. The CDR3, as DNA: TGTGCCAGCAGTGATATTACCCGGGGACTAGCGGGGAACAATGAGCAGTTCTTC.

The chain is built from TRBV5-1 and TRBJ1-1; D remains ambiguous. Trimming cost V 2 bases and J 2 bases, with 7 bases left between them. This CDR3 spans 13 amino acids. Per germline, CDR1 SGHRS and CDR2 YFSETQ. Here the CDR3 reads CASSFRENTEAFF. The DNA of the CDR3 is TGCGCCAGCAGCTTTCGAGAAAACACTGAAGCTTTCTTT.

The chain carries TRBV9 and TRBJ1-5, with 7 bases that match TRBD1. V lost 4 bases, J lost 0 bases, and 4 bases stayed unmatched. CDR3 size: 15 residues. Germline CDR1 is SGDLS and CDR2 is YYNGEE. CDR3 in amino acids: CASSLTGVSNQPQHF. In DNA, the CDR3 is TGTGCCAGCAGCTTAACAGGGGTTAGCAATCAGCCCCAGCATTTT. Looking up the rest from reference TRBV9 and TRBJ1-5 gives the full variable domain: DSGVTQTPKHLITATGQRVTLRCSPRSGDLSVYWYQQSLDQGLQFLIQYYNGEERAKGNILERFSAQQFPDLHSELNLSSLELGDSALYFCASSLTGVSNQPQHFGDGTRLSIL.

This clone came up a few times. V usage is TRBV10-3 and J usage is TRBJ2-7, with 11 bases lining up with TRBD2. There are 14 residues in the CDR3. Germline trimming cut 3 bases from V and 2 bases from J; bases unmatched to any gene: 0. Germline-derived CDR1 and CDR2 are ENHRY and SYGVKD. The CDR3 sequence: CAISELAGAYEQYF. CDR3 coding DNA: TGTGCCATCAGTGAACTAGCGGGAGCCTACGAGCAGTACTTC.

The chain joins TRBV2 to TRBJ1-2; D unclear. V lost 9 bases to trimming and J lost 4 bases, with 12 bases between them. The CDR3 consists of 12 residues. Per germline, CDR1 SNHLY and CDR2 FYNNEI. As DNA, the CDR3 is TGTGCCAGTCAGAGGAGTGGCTATGGCTACACCTTC. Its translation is CASQRSGYGYTF.

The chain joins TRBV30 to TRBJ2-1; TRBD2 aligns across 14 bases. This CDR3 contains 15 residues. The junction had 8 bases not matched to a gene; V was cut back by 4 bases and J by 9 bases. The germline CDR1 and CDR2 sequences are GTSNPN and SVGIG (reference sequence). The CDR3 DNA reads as TGTGCCTGGACCCCGGGACTAGCGGGAGAGGGTGAGCAGTTCTTC. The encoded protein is CAWTPGLAGEGEQFF.